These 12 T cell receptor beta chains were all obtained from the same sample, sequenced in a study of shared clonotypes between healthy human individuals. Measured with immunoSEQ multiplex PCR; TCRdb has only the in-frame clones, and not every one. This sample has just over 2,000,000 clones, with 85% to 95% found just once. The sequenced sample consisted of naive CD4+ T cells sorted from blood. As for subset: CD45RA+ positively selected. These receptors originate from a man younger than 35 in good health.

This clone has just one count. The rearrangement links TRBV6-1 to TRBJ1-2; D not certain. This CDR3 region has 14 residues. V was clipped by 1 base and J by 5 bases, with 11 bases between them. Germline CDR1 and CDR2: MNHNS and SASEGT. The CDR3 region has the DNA TGTGCCAGCAGTGAAGAGACATTTACTTATGGCTACACCTTC. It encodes CASSEETFTYGYTF.

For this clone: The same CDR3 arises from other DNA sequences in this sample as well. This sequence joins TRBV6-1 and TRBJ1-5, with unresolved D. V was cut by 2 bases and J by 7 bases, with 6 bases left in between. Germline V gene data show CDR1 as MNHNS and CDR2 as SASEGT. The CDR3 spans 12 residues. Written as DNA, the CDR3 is TGTGCCAGCAGTGAATCGGGCCAGCCCCAGCATTTT. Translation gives CASSESGQPQHF.

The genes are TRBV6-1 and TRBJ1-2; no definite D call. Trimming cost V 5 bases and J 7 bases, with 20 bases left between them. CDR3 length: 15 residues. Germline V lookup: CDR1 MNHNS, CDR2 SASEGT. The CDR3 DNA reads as TGTGCCAGCAGTAGTCTTTCGGCTCTGACTGGTGGCTACACCTTC. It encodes CASSSLSALTGGYTF.

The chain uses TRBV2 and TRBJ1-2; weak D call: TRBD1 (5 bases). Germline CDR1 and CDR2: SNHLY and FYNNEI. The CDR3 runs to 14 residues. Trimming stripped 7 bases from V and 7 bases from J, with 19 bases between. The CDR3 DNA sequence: TGTGCCAGCACCCCGAGCCAGGGCCTTGGTGGCTACACCTTC. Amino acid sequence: CASTPSQGLGGYTF.

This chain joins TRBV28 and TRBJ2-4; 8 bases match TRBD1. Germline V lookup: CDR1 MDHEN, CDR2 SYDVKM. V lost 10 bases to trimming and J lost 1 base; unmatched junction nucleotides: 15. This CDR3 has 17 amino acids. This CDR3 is CATTGTGRWVAKNIQYF. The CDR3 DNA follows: TGTGCCACCACCGGGACAGGACGGTGGGTGGCCAAAAACATTCAGTACTTC.

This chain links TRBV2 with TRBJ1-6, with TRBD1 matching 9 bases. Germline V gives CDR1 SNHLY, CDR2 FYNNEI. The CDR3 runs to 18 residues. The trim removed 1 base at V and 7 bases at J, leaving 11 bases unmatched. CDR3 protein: CASSEGGQGGYGNSPLHF. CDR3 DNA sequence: TGTGCCAGCAGTGAAGGGGGACAGGGCGGGTATGGGAATTCACCCCTCCACTTT.

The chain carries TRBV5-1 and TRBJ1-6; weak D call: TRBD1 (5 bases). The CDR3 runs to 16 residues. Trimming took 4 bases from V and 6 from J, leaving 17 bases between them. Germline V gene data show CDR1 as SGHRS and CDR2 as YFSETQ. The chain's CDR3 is CASSRGEWRGNSPLHF. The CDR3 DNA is TGCGCCAGCAGCCGCGGTGAGTGGAGGGGTAATTCACCCCTCCACTTT.

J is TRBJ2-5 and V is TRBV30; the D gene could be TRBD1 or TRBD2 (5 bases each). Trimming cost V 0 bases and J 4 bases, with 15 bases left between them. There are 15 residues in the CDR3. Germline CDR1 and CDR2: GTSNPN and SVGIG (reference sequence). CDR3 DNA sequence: TGTGCCTGGAGTGTATTAGGGGAGTATAGAGAGACCCAGTACTTC. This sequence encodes CAWSVLGEYRETQYF.

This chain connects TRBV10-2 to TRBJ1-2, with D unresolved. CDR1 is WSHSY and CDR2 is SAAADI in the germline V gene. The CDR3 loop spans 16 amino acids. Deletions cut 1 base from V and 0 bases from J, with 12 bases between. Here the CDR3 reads CASSEYSPGSNYGYTF. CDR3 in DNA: TGCGCCAGCAGTGAGTACTCGCCGGGCTCTAACTATGGCTACACCTTC.

In nucleotides, the CDR3 is TGTGCCACCAGCAGAGATGGGGCGGGGAACTACGAGCAGTACTTC. It specifies CATSRDGAGNYEQYF. J is TRBJ2-7 and V is TRBV15; D is possibly TRBD2 (6 bases). There are 15 residues in the CDR3. In germline, CDR1 is LNHNV, CDR2 YYDKDF (reference sequence). The germline V and J ends were trimmed by 0 bases and 3 bases, with 12 bases remaining between them.

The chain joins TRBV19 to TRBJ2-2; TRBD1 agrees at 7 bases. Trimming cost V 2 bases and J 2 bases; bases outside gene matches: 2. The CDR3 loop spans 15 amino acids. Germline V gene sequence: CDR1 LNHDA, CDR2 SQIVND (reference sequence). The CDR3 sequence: CASSIQGGNTGELFF. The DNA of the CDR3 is TGTGCCAGTAGTATACAAGGGGGCAACACCGGGGAGCTGTTTTTT.

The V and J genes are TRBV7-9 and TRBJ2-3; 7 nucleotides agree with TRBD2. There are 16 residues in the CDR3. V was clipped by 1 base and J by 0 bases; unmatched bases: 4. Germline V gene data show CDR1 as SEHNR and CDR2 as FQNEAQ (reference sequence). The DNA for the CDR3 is TGTGCCAGCAGCTTAGGACTAGCCCCTAGCACAGATACGCAGTATTTT. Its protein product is CASSLGLAPSTDTQYF.